The 5 T cell receptor beta chains presented below share a single source sample, sequenced in a study of sequential checkpoint blockade in melanoma. This sample's treatment: randomized to nivolumab then ipilimumab (arm A) or the reverse (arm B). The protocol was immunoSEQ multiplex PCR, while the TCRdb copy is restricted to in-frame clones and leaves out a portion. The sample contains more than 2,000 clones, more than 20% of which appear only once. Sequencing used tumor tissue (inferred from file names), obtained from a patient given nivolumab and ipilimumab in sequence. The receptors come from a human donor with melanoma.

The chain combines TRBV4-1 with TRBJ2-7, with D perhaps matching TRBD1 (5 bases). Germline values: CDR1 MGHRA, CDR2 YSYEKL. CDR3 length: 16 residues. The V and J ends lost 0 bases and 1 base respectively, with 13 bases between them. CDR3 in DNA: TGCGCCAGCAGCCAAGACTTCCCAGGGCTATCCTACGAGCAGTACTTC. Protein sequence: CASSQDFPGLSYEQYF.

The genes are TRBV18 and TRBJ1-5; D remains unclear. The CDR3 runs to 14 residues. V dropped 2 bases and J dropped 2 bases, with 7 bases sitting between them. Germline assignment: CDR1 KGHSH and CDR2 LQKENI. The DNA for the CDR3 is TGTGCCAGCTCACCAGGGTCCGGCAATCAGCCCCAGCATTTT. This gives the protein CASSPGSGNQPQHF.

This clone is medium-sized by share. This chain uses TRBV6-8 with TRBJ1-2; 10 nucleotides align to TRBD1. Unmatched junction bases numbered 10, after V lost 5 bases and J lost 4 bases. CDR1 is MNHGY, CDR2 SAAAGT, per germline. This CDR3 has 16 residues. The CDR3 region has the DNA TGTGCCAGCAGTCCCCCGGGACAGGGGCATGTCTATGGCTACACCTTC. Its protein is CASSPPGQGHVYGYTF.

The table lists this clone with a few counts. The chain has TRBV6-8 and TRBJ2-2, with TRBD1 matching over 9 bases. With 6 bases clipped from V and 4 bases from J, the junction kept 12 bases outside the gene matches. The germline CDR1 and CDR2 sequences are MNHGY and SAAAGT. This CDR3 is 17 amino acids long. CDR3: CASRPGQGASSTGELFF. The DNA for the CDR3 is TGTGCCAGCAGACCGGGACAGGGTGCTTCGAGCACCGGGGAGCTGTTTTTT.

This clone ranks as medium-sized. The chain couples TRBV11-3 to TRBJ2-7; D perhaps matches TRBD1 (5 bases). There are 16 residues in the CDR3. The germline V and J ends were trimmed by 0 bases and 9 bases, with 21 bases remaining between them. Germline loops: CDR1 SGHNT, CDR2 YENEEA. CDR3 DNA sequence: TGTGCCAGCAGCTTAGAAGCCCTAACAGGAGTCCACGGGCAGTACTTC. It encodes CASSLEALTGVHGQYF.